This entry features one TCR beta chain sequence. Original handling: Reference gene primer amplification in the assay estimated nucleated cell counts. Using immunoSEQ multiplex PCR, the repertoire was profiled, and TCRdb retains in-frame clones only, with some absent. For V, J and clone size, that table is used; D and trimming come from the DNA. Here the sample spans around 150,000 clones, 65% to 85% being singletons. This entry belongs to a study of blood T cell repertoires in COVID-19. As for the study in general: T cells, B-cell-depleted T cells, or PBMCs supplied cDNA or gDNA.

J was trimmed by 6 bases and V by 6 bases; bases with no gene match: 10. The germline CDR1 and CDR2 sequences are MNHEY and SVGAGI. The CDR3 is made up of 14 amino acids. What was sequenced was peripheral blood. The sequence derives from a woman of 80 years or more with acute or convalescent COVID-19. V gene TRBV6-5 combines with J gene TRBJ1-2; 7 nucleotides agree with TRBD1. This chain's CDR3 is CASSPRTGAHGYTF. In nucleotides, the CDR3 is TGTGCCAGCAGCCCCCGGACAGGCGCCCATGGCTACACCTTC.